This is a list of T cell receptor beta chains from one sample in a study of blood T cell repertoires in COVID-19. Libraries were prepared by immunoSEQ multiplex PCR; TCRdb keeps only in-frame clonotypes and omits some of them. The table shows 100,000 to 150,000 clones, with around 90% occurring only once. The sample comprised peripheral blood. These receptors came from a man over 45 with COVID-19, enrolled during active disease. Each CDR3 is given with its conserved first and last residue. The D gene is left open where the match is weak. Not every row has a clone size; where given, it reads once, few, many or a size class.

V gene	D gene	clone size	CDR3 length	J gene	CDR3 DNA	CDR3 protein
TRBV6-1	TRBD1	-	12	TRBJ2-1	TGTGCCAGCAGTGAAGGACAGGGGAAGCAGTTCTTC	CASSEGQGKQFF
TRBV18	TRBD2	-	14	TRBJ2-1	TGTGCCAGCTCCCTGGGGGGGGCCTACAATGAGCAGTTCTTC	CASSLGGAYNEQFF
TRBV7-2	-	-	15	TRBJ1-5	TGTGCCAGCAGCTTAGTAGGGGACGGGGGTCAGCCCCAGCATTTT	CASSLVGDGGQPQHF
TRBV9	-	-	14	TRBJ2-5	TGTGCCAGCAGCGTAGGGCCACGGGTGGAGACCCAGTACTTC	CASSVGPRVETQYF
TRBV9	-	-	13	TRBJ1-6	TGTGCCAGCAGCGTAGTGGCGGAATCACCCCTCCACTTT	CASSVVAESPLHF
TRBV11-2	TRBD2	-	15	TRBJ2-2	TGTGCCAGCAGCCGCCGGGGAGGGGACACCGGGGAGCTGTTTTTT	CASSRRGGDTGELFF
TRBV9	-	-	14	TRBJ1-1	TGTGCCAGCAGCCCAACGAGCACGAACACTGAAGCTTTCTTT	CASSPTSTNTEAFF
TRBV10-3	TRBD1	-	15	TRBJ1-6	TGTGCCATCAGTGAGTCGGGCAGGGGGAATTCACCCCTCCACTTT	CAISESGRGNSPLHF
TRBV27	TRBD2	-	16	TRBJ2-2	TGTGCCAGCAGTTCCCGATTGACTAGCGGGTACGAGGAGCTGTTTTTT	CASSSRLTSGYEELFF
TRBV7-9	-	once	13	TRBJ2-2	TGTGCCAGCAGCTTCAGGGACACCGGGGAGCTGTTTTTT	CASSFRDTGELFF
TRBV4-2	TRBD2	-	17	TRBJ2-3	TGTGCCAGCAGCCCTTCGACCAGCGGGAGAGTGACAGATACGCAGTATTTT	CASSPSTSGRVTDTQYF
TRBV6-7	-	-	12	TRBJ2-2	TGTGCCACCTCCCCTATGGCCGGGGAGCTGTTTTTT	CATSPMAGELFF
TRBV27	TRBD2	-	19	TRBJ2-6	TGTGCCAGTCCCCCCGGGGCTAGCGGGAGATGGGGGGGGGCCAACGTCCTGACTTTC	CASPPGASGRWGGANVLTF
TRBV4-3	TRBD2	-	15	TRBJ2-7	TGCGCCAGCAGCCAAAGAGCGGGGCCGAGCTACGAGCAGTACTTC	CASSQRAGPSYEQYF
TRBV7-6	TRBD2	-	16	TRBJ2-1	TGTGCCAGCAGCTCTCTAGCGGGAGGGAATCACAATGAGCAGTTCTTC	CASSSLAGGNHNEQFF
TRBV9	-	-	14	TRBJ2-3	TGTGCCAGCAGCCCTAGGTCTGAAGGAGATACGCAGTATTTT	CASSPRSEGDTQYF
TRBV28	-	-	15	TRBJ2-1	TGTGCCAGCAGCGAAGACAGACGCTCCTACAATGAGCAGTTCTTC	CASSEDRRSYNEQFF
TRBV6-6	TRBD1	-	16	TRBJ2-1	TGTGCCAGCAGTTACTCACCCGGGACAGGGGATAATGAGCAGTTCTTC	CASSYSPGTGDNEQFF
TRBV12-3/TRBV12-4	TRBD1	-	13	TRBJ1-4	TGTGCCAGCAGTTTAGATACAGGGGCAAAACTGTTTTTT	CASSLDTGAKLFF
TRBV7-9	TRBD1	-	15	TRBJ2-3	TGTGCCAGCAGCCTACGGGACAGGGGAGGGAATACGCAGTATTTT	CASSLRDRGGNTQYF
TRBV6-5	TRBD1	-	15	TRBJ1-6	TGTGCCAGCAGGGGGAAGGCACAGGGGACTTCACCCCTCCACTTT	CASRGKAQGTSPLHF
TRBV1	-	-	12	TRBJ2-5	TGCACCAGCAGCCGGACAGGTCAACCCCAGTACTTC	CTSSRTGQPQYF
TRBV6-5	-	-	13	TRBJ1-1	TGTGCCAGCAGGAAAAACAGGGTTGAAAAAGCTTTCTTT	CASRKNRVEKAFF
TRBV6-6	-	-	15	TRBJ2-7	TGTGCCAGCAGTGCCGGGACACCAAGCTCCTACGAGCAGTACTTC	CASSAGTPSSYEQYF
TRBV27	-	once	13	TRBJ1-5	TGTGCCAGCTCCGACAGGAGCAATCAGCCCCAGCATTTT	CASSDRSNQPQHF
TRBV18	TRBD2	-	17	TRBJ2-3	TGTGCCAGCTCCCTCGGCCTAGCGGGTAGTGGCACAGATACGCAGTATTTT	CASSLGLAGSGTDTQYF
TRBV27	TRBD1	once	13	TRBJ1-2	TGTGCCAGCAGTCCAGGACAGGGTCTCGGCTACACCTTC	CASSPGQGLGYTF
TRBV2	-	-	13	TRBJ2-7	TGTGCCAGCAGGTCTGTCGGCTCCTACGAGCAGTACTTC	CASRSVGSYEQYF
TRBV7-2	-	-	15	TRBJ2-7	TGTGCCAGCAGCTTAACCTGGACAGAGAACTACGAGCAGTACTTC	CASSLTWTENYEQYF
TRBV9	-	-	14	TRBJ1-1	TGTGCCAGCAGCTCCCGACAGATGAACACTGAAGCTTTCTTT	CASSSRQMNTEAFF
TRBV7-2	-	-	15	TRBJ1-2	TGTGCCAGCAGCTTAGTCGGGACAAAGGGCAATGGCTACACCTTC	CASSLVGTKGNGYTF
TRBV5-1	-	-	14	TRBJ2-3	TGCGCCAGCAGCCAGGTCGCAGGGTCAGATACGCAGTATTTT	CASSQVAGSDTQYF
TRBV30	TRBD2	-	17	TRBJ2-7	TGTGCCTGGAGTGTACGGGTAAGAGCGGGAGAGCGCTACGAGCAGTACTTC	CAWSVRVRAGERYEQYF
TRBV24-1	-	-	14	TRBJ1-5	TGTGCCACCAGTGATGGACAGCTGAATCAGCCCCAGCATTTT	CATSDGQLNQPQHF
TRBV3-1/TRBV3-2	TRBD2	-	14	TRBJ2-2	TGTGCCAGCAGCCCCGGGACTAGCCCCGGGGAGCTGTTTTTT	CASSPGTSPGELFF
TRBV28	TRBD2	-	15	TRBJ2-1	TGTGCCAGCAGTTTGGGGGGGGGCTCCTACAATGAGCAGTTCTTC	CASSLGGGSYNEQFF
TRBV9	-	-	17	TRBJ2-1	TGTGCCAGCAGCGTAGGCGGTTGGGGGGGGCCCTACAATGAGCAGTTCTTC	CASSVGGWGGPYNEQFF
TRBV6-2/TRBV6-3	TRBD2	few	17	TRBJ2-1	TGTGCCAGCAGCATAGCCCCACTAGCGACATCCTACAATGAGCAGTTCTTC	CASSIAPLATSYNEQFF
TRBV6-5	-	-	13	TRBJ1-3	TGTGCCAGCAGTTACTCGAGTGGAAACACCATATATTTT	CASSYSSGNTIYF
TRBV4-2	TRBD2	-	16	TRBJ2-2	TGTGCCAGCAGCCTTAGCGGGGGCGCGAACACCGGGGAGCTGTTTTTT	CASSLSGGANTGELFF